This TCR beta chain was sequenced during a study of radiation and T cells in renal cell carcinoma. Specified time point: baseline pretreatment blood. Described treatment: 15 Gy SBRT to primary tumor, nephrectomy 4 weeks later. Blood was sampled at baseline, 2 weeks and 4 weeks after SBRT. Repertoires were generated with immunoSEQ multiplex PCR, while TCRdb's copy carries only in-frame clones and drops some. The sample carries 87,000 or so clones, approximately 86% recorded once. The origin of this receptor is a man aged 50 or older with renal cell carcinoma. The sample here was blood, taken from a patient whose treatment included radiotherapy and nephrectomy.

CDR3 DNA: TGTGCCATTTCTGAGGCAGGAGTAGTTGACGGGGCCATGATGGGTTCCTACGAGCAGTACTTC. Translated, it gives CAISEAGVVDGAMMGSYEQYF. The V gene is TRBV14, the J gene TRBJ2-7; TRBD1 or TRBD2 may be the D gene (5 bases each). Germline loops: CDR1 SGHDN, CDR2 FVKESK. The CDR3 consists of 21 residues. V dropped 10 bases and J dropped 1 base, with 38 bases sitting between them.